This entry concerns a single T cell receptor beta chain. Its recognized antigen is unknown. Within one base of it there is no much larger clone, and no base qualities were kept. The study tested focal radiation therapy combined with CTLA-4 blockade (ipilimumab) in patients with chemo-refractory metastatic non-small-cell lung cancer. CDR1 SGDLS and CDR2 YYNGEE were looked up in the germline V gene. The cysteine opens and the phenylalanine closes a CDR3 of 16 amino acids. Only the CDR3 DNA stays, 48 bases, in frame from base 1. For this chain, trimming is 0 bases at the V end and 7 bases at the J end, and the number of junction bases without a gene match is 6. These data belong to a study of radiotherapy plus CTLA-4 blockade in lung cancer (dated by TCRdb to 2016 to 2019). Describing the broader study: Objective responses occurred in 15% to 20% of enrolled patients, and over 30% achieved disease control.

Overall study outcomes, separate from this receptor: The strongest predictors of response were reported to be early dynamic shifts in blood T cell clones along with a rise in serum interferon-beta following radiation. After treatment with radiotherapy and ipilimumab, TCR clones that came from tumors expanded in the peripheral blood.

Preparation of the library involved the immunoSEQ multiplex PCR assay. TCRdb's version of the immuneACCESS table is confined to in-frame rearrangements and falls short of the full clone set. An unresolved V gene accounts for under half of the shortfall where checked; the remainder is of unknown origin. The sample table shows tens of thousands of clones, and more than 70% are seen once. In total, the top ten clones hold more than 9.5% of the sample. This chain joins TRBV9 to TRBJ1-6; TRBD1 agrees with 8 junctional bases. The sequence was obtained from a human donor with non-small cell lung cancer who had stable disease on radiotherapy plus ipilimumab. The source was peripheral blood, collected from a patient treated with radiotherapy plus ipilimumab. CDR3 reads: CASSVEGTGGNSPLHF. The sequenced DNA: TGTGCCAGCAGCGTAGAGGGGACAGGAGGAAATTCACCCCTCCACTTT.